One sample yielded the 25 T cell receptor beta chains listed below, sequenced in a study of cytomegalovirus exposure and HLA in healthy donors. The PCR made use of 60 Vbeta and 13 Jbeta primers. Using immunoSEQ multiplex PCR, the repertoire was profiled, and TCRdb retains in-frame clones only, with some absent. The sample carries about 150,000 clones, approximately 72% recorded once. Sequenced input: PBMCs. Receptors originate from a man aged 18 to 30 in good health and CMV-seronegative.

This clone has a handful of counts. The V gene is TRBV7-2, the J gene TRBJ1-2; D is unresolved. This CDR3 has 12 amino acids. Germline-derived CDR1 and CDR2 are SGHTA and FQGNSA. V was clipped by 2 bases and J by 3 bases, with 4 bases between them. The chain's CDR3 is CASSLQYYGYTF. The DNA of the CDR3 is TGTGCCAGCAGCTTACAGTACTATGGCTACACCTTC.

This chain connects TRBV14 to TRBJ2-3; TRBD1 aligns across 11 bases. J gave up 5 bases and V 5 bases, and 3 bases lay outside the gene matches. CDR1 is SGHDN and CDR2 is FVKESK in the germline V gene. This CDR3 comprises 14 residues. CDR3: CASSWDRGGDTQYF. As DNA, the CDR3 is TGTGCCAGCAGCTGGGACAGGGGGGGAGATACGCAGTATTTT.

The CDR3 loop is CASSHGQGETQYF. The CDR3 DNA reads as TGTGCCAGCAGCCACGGGCAGGGAGAGACCCAGTACTTC. The genes are TRBV6-6 and TRBJ2-5, with D possibly being TRBD1 (5 bases). Germline V gene sequence: CDR1 MNHNY, CDR2 SVGAGI (reference sequence). The ends were cut back, 6 bases at V and 4 bases at J, with 12 bases in the middle. The CDR3 is made up of 13 amino acids.

The chain uses TRBV7-9 and TRBJ1-1; D is possibly TRBD1 (5 bases). Per germline, CDR1 SEHNR and CDR2 FQNEAQ (reference sequence). The CDR3 sequence is 17 residues long. The V end was cut by 1 base, the J end by 4 bases, with 19 bases between. CDR3 loop: CASSLGRGPALGTEAFF. CDR3 in DNA: TGTGCCAGCAGCTTAGGGAGGGGCCCAGCGCTAGGCACTGAAGCTTTCTTT.

The V gene is TRBV7-2, the J gene TRBJ2-5, with 10 positions matching TRBD1. The CDR3 has 17 residues. The junction had 11 bases not matched to a gene; V was cut back by 5 bases and J by 2 bases. Per germline, CDR1 SGHTA and CDR2 FQGNSA. CDR3 loop: CASSAGQGGIRQETQYF. The CDR3 coding sequence is TGTGCCAGCAGCGCTGGACAGGGGGGAATCAGACAAGAGACCCAGTACTTC.

The V gene is TRBV6-1, the J gene TRBJ2-2, with 8 bases matching TRBD1. V lost 7 bases, J lost 7 bases, and 11 bases stayed unmatched. The germline V gene has CDR1 MNHNS and CDR2 SASEGT. The CDR3 contains 15 residues. CDR3 nucleotides: TGTGCCAGCACCCATGGGACAGGCCCTAACGGGGAGCTGTTTTTT. Amino acids: CASTHGTGPNGELFF.

The rearrangement uses TRBV19 and TRBJ2-2; the match to TRBD1 covers 9 bases. Germline CDR1 and CDR2: LNHDA and SQIVND (reference sequence). The CDR3 is 19 amino acids. With 3 bases clipped from V and 5 bases from J, the junction kept 16 bases outside the gene matches. CDR3 region: CASSMPHLGQGKVTGELFF. The CDR3 bases are TGTGCCAGTAGTATGCCCCACCTGGGACAGGGTAAAGTGACCGGGGAGCTGTTTTTT.

This clone has only a few counts. The V gene is TRBV4-3, the J gene TRBJ2-1, with 10 bases lining up with TRBD1. V was clipped by 2 bases and J by 6 bases; unmatched bases: 10. Germline V gene data show CDR1 as LGHNA and CDR2 as YSLEER. The CDR3 consists of 17 residues. DNA for the CDR3: TGCGCCAGCAGCCAATCGACAGGGGGCCGTACGCCCAATGAGCAGTTCTTC. Its translation: CASSQSTGGRTPNEQFF.

The chain couples TRBV7-2 to TRBJ1-5, with TRBD1 as a possible D gene (6 bases). Germline V CDR1 and CDR2: SGHTA, FQGNSA. The ends were cut back, 4 bases at V and 0 bases at J, with 13 bases in the middle. The CDR3 sequence is 16 residues long. The CDR3 DNA is TGTGCCAGCAGCTCAACGGACAGATATAGCAATCAGCCCCAGCATTTT. Its protein is CASSSTDRYSNQPQHF.

The genes are TRBV5-1 and TRBJ1-4; 8 bases match TRBD1. Germline loops: CDR1 SGHRS, CDR2 YFSETQ. The CDR3 spans 17 residues. V lost 4 bases to trimming and J lost 1 base; unmatched junction nucleotides: 9. Written as DNA, the CDR3 is TGCGCCAGCAGCGACGGACAGGGTTTAGGAACTAATGAAAAACTGTTTTTT. This codes for CASSDGQGLGTNEKLFF.

Turning to this clone: The junction and the germline gene differ at one end; a read error may be behind it. This chain links TRBV7-7 with TRBJ2-5, with TRBD1 matching 8 bases. Near its end, the DNA agrees better with TRBJ2-7, so the J call may be wrong. There are 17 residues in the CDR3. Per the germline V gene, CDR1 is SSHAT and CDR2 is FNYEAQ (reference sequence). The CDR3 region has the DNA TGTGCTAGCAGTATCCGGCATCTCCGGACAGGGAACTACGAGCAGTACTTC. This gives the protein CASSIRHLRTGNYEQYF.

There are a few counts of this clone. J is TRBJ1-1 and V is TRBV7-3; D gene ambiguous. With 1 base removed from V and 1 base from J, the gap between germline ends came to 4 bases. CDR1 and CDR2 (germline): SGHTA, FQGTGA. There are 13 residues in the CDR3. CDR3 loop: CASSLRANTEAFF. In DNA, the CDR3 is TGTGCCAGCAGCTTAAGGGCGAACACTGAAGCTTTCTTT.

The chain combines TRBV10-3 with TRBJ1-5; the D gene is possibly TRBD1 (5 bases). Germline assignment: CDR1 ENHRY and CDR2 SYGVKD. CDR3 length: 16 amino acids. Trimming pared 2 bases from V and 1 base from J, leaving 12 bases between. The chain's CDR3 is CAISERQGSSNQPQHF. DNA of the CDR3: TGTGCCATCAGTGAGCGGCAGGGTAGCAGCAATCAGCCCCAGCATTTT.

This sequence joins TRBV7-9 and TRBJ1-2, with a possible D match to TRBD1 (5 bases). This CDR3 region has 15 residues. CDR1 is SEHNR, CDR2 FQNEAQ, per germline (reference sequence). Deletions cut 5 bases from V and 0 bases from J, with 13 bases between. In nucleotides, the CDR3 is TGTGCCAGCAGCACCTTCGACAGATCTAACTATGGCTACACCTTC. Translation gives CASSTFDRSNYGYTF.

To note about this clone: At one end, the junction sequence differs from germline, possibly due to a read error. The chain combines TRBV5-4 with TRBJ2-6, with D tentatively TRBD1 (5 bases). The CDR3 extends over 19 amino acids. CDR1 is SGHNT, CDR2 YYREEE, per germline (reference sequence). The CDR3 loop reads CASSLKGSLPFSGANGLTF. CDR3 in DNA: TGTGCCAGCAGCTTAAAGGGCAGTCTCCCTTTCTCTGGGGCCAACGGCCTGACTTTC. The full variable domain, with the rest looked up from reference TRBV5-4 and TRBJ2-6, is ETGVTQSPTHLIKTRGQQVTLRCSSQSGHNTVSWYQQALGQGPQFIFQYYREEENGRGNFPPRFSGLQFPNYSSELNVNALELDDSALYLCASSLKGSLPFSGANGLTFGAGSRLTVL.

This clone was seen a few times. V and J are TRBV19 and TRBJ2-1; tentative D call: TRBD1 (6 bases). Per the germline V gene, CDR1 is LNHDA and CDR2 is SQIVND (reference sequence). Trimming left V 3 bases short and J 2 bases short, with 17 bases between. The CDR3 length is 17 residues. The CDR3: CASSISGGQGTYNEQFF. CDR3 in DNA: TGTGCCAGTAGTATCAGTGGGGGCCAGGGCACCTACAATGAGCAGTTCTTC.

Remarks on this clone: Other DNA sequences in this sample translate to the same CDR3. The chain has TRBV4-3 and TRBJ1-2, with D possibly matching TRBD1 (5 bases). V was shortened by 1 base and J by 7 bases, with 10 bases between the two germline ends. This CDR3 comprises 13 residues. Germline V CDR1 and CDR2: LGHNA, YSLEER. The CDR3 DNA is TGCGCCAGCAGCCAAGGGGGCCGAGGTGGCTACACCTTC. This encodes CASSQGGRGGYTF.

The chain couples TRBV28 to TRBJ2-5; 7 bases are a match to TRBD2. Germline V gene data show CDR1 as MDHEN and CDR2 as SYDVKM. After removal of 9 bases from V and 5 bases from J, the junction contained 6 bases not matched to a gene. This CDR3 comprises 12 residues. Here the CDR3 DNA reads TGTGCCAGTAGAAAGGGAGGGGAGACCCAGTACTTC. Translating gives CASRKGGETQYF.

This clone was detected only a few times. CDR3: CASSIIPTSDEQYV. The CDR3, as DNA: TGTGCCAGTAGTATAATCCCGACAAGTGACGAGCAGTACGTC. The rearrangement links TRBV19 to TRBJ2-7; unclear D gene. V gave up 2 bases and J gave up 5 bases, with 13 bases separating them. CDR3 length: 14 residues. Germline V gene lookup returns CDR1 LNHDA and CDR2 SQIVND (reference sequence).

The chain recombines TRBV7-3 with TRBJ2-2; D perhaps matches TRBD1 (6 bases). Germline values: CDR1 SGHTA, CDR2 FQGTGA. The CDR3 is made up of 15 amino acids. V lost 4 bases and J lost 1, with 10 bases in between. This CDR3 reads CASSSGQLNTGELFF. In DNA form, the CDR3 reads TGTGCCAGCAGCTCGGGACAACTGAACACCGGGGAGCTGTTTTTT.

This clone occurred a few times. This sequence joins TRBV5-4 and TRBJ1-4, with a weak D call TRBD1 (5 bases). The CDR3 is 17 amino acids. Per the germline V gene, CDR1 is SGHNT and CDR2 is YYREEE (reference sequence). V was clipped by 4 bases and J by 5 bases, with 21 bases between them. CDR3 amino acids: CASSSTGGLGRNEKLFF. Here the CDR3 DNA reads TGTGCCAGCAGCAGTACAGGCGGACTAGGCCGGAATGAAAAACTGTTTTTT. The variable domain in full, completed from reference TRBV5-4 and TRBJ1-4, reads ETGVTQSPTHLIKTRGQQVTLRCSSQSGHNTVSWYQQALGQGPQFIFQYYREEENGRGNFPPRFSGLQFPNYSSELNVNALELDDSALYLCASSSTGGLGRNEKLFFGSGTQLSVL.

The V and J genes are TRBV7-9 and TRBJ2-3, with TRBD2 as a possible D gene (7 bases). The CDR3 is made up of 16 amino acids. Germline CDR1 and CDR2: SEHNR and FQNEAQ (reference sequence). V lost 3 bases and J 2 bases, leaving 15 bases between the germline ends. The CDR3 DNA reads as TGTGCCAGCAGCTTGCCCCAGGGGACTATCACAGATACGCAGTATTTT. Encoded protein: CASSLPQGTITDTQYF.

The chain uses TRBV28 and TRBJ2-7; D gene unclear. V lost 3 bases and J 0 bases, leaving 15 bases between the germline ends. This CDR3 is built from 16 residues. The germline V gene has CDR1 MDHEN and CDR2 SYDVKM. The CDR3 loop is CASSFTFRKSSYEQYV. The CDR3 DNA sequence: TGTGCCAGCAGTTTCACCTTCAGGAAAAGCTCCTACGAGCAGTACGTC.

The chain carries TRBV4-3 and TRBJ1-4; D is unresolved. The CDR3 runs 12 residues. CDR1 is LGHNA and CDR2 is YSLEER in the germline V gene. V was clipped by 5 bases and J by 8 bases, with 9 bases between them. As DNA, the CDR3 is TGCGCCAGCAGCTCCGGGTACGAAAAACTGTTTTTT. Its translation: CASSSGYEKLFF.

This chain joins TRBV13 and TRBJ1-3; 11 nucleotides align to TRBD1. The CDR3 contains 15 residues. V trimming: 5 bases; J trimming: 7 bases; junction bases outside the gene matches: 7. CDR1 PRHDT and CDR2 FYEKMQ come from the germline V gene (reference sequence). The CDR3 coding sequence is TGTGCCAGCAGCCCCAGGACAGGGGGCGGTAACACCATATATTTT. Its translation: CASSPRTGGGNTIYF.